This T cell receptor beta chain was profiled in a study of Graves' ophthalmopathy and Graves' hyperthyroidism. The overall study: Peripheral blood was gathered at the point of initial diagnosis, before any treatment started.

Using RNA transcripts, the TCR beta CDR3 regions were amplified. An opening RT-PCR round employed HTBI primers and preceded a second-round multiplex PCR. TCRdb reanalysed the multiplex PCR reads using MiXCR and keeps one entry per CDR3 protein. The sample has nearly 400,000 distinct CDR3 sequences, about 18% seen once; the top ten hold roughly 1.5%. This receptor was obtained from a woman younger than 35 with Graves' ophthalmopathy. Sequences were obtained from peripheral blood.

The CDR3 region has the DNA TGTGCCATCAGGGGACAGGGACTCATCGGGAGCTCCTACGAGCAGTACTTC. This sequence encodes CAIRGQGLIGSSYEQYF. V gene TRBV10-3 combines with J gene TRBJ2-7; 9 bases map to TRBD1. CDR1 is ENHRY, CDR2 SYGVKD, per germline. J gave up 0 bases and V 6 bases, and 12 bases lay outside the gene matches. The CDR3 has 17 residues.